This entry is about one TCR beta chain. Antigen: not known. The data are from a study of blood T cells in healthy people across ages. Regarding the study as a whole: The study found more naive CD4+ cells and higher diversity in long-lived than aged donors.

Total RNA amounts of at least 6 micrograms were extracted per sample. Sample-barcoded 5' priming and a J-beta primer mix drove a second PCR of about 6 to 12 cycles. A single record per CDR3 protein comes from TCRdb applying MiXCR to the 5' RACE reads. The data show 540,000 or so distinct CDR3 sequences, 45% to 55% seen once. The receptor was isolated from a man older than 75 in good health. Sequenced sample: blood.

CDR3 sequence (DNA): TGCGCCAGCAGCCAAGATCGCGGGCGGGGTGTAGGGGACTATGGCTACACCTTC. Translating it yields CASSQDRGRGVGDYGYTF. V gene TRBV4-1 combines with J gene TRBJ1-2, with D tentatively TRBD1 (5 bases). CDR1 and CDR2 (germline): MGHRA, YSYEKL. CDR3 length: 18 amino acids. Trimming removed 0 bases from V and 3 bases from J, with 20 bases in between.